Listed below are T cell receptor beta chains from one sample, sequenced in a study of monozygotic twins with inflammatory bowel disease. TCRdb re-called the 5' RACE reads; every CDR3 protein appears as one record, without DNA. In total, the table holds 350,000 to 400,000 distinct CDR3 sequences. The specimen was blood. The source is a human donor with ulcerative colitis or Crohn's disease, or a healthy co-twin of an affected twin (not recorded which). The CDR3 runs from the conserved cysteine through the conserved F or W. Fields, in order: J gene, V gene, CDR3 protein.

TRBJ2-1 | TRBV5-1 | CASSPHRQDNEQFF
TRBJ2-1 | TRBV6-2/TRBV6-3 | CASTTVGEWSYNEQFF
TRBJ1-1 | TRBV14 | CASSQAGKLEAFF
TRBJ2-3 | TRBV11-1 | CASTPVGSTDTQYF
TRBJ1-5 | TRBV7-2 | CASRLGDQPQHF
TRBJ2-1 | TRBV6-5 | CASSYGGAVLGPEQFF
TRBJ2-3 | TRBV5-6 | CASSLTTGEADTQYF
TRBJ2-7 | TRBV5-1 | CASSLAGGMFYEQYF
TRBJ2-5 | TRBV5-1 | CASSSGTAEETQYF
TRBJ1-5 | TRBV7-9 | CASSLGLGDSNQPQHF
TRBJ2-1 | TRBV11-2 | CASSLMWGPYNEQFF
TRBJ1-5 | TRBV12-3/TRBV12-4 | CASSLAGDGGHRQPQHF
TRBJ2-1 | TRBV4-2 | CASSQDTAGGFNEQFF
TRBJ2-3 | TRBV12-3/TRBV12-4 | CASSSWGRRDTQYF
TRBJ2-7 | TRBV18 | CASSPPSQGEAYEQYF
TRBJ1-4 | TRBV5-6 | CASSSGQGGTNEKLFF
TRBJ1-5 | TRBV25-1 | CASSPAQGGNQPQHF
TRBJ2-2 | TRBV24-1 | CATSDTGTTGELFF
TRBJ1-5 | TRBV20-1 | CSAGGQRISNQPQHF
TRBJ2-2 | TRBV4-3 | CASSHGLAAETGELFF
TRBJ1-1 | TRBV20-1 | CSASPGTTEAFF
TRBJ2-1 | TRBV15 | CATSRVSGGFNEQFF
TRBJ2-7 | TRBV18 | CASSPRARSSYEQYF
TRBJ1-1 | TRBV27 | CASSLSIGRGNTEAFF
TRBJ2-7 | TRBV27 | CASSLWGSEQYF
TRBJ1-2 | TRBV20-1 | CSALPGQNRGYTF
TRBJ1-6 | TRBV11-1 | CASSLEGWNSPLHF
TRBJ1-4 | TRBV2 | CVSSADRANEKLFF
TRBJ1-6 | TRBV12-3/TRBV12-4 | CASSLRGTYNSPLHF
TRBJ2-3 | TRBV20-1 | CSARGVMGTDTQYF
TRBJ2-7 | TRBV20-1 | CSALARDWPYEQYF
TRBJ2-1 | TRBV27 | CASTLRGAEYNEQFF
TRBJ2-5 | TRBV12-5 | CASGFAGTGLFLETQYF
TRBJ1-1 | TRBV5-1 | CASSLVQGGGTEAFF
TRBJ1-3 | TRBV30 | CAWSVDSYLGNTIYF
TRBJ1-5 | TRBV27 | CASSFLGSNQPQHF
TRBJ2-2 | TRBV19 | CATLPRGAFTGELFF
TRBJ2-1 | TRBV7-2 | CASSLGEHNEQFF
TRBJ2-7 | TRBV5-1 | CASSLGLARGGDEQYF
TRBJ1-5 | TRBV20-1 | CSAPSGGVYSNQPQHF
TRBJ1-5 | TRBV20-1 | CSARDEGPNQPQHF
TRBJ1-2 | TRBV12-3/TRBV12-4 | CASSFGTARGYTF
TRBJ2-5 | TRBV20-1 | CSARKVQGVETQYF
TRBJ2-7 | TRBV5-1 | CASSPGTGSWEQYF
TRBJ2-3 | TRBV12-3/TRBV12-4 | CASSTSGGGTDTQYF
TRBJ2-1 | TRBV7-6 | CASSETGTTYNEQFF
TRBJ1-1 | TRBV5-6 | CASSTGQNLLEAFF
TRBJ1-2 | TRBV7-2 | CASSLQTGQITNGYTF
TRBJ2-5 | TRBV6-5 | CASSYSIAGDSETQYF
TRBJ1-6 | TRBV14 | CASSRFDGSPLHF
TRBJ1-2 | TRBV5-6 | CASSATGSNYGYTF
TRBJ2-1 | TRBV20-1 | CSAGSYNEQFF
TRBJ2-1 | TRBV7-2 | CASSPPESGGSYNEQFF